Detailed here is one T cell receptor beta chain. This clonotype showed up many times. Its antigen remains unidentified. Base-call qualities are not available, and no considerably larger clone is one nucleotide away. CDR1 and CDR2 (SGHVS, FQNEAQ) derive from the germline V gene. The CDR3 numbers 11 residues from cysteine through phenylalanine. The CDR3 DNA has 33 bases and is translated from base 1. Cut back by 3 bases and 7 bases, the V and J ends lie 6 bases apart. These data are taken from a study of T cells in Graves' hyperthyroidism and ophthalmopathy (dated by TCRdb to about 2019). Background on the whole study: Peripheral blood samples were taken at the time of initial diagnosis, prior to any treatment. TCR Vbeta CDR3 sequencing of 130 to 150 peripheral blood samples (about 45 ophthalmopathy, roughly 74 hyperthyroidism and approximately 17 progressor patients) is reported in the paper. TCR V-J signatures able to tell the groups apart were searched for in a discovery cohort of approximately 95 patients, of whom 43 had Graves' ophthalmopathy and around 57 had stable Graves' hyperthyroidism. The 100 discovery patients were divided at random into training and test sets in a 7:3 ratio. Once sampling was done, hyperthyroidism patients were given methimazole at a starting dose of 30 mg daily, whereas ophthalmopathy patients were given high-dose intravenous methylprednisolone. Prospective prediction of ophthalmopathy was tested in an independent validation cohort consisting of about 19 hyperthyroidism patients and over 15 patients who later progressed to ophthalmopathy. In several Graves' hyperthyroidism patients, the study also compared T-cell repertoires from thyroid tissue with T-cell repertoires from blood. Results and caveats for the whole study, not just this receptor: Sample size was not statistically predetermined, and investigators were not blinded to group allocation. In cross-validation, a model built on a 13 V-J signature told ophthalmopathy apart from stable hyperthyroidism with 87.88% sensitivity and around 83% specificity, and in testing the same model reached 80%/75%. Most expanded thyroid clonotypes (frequency above 0.001) were also found in blood, which suggests that blood repertoires may mirror thyroid immune responses. In validation, progression to ophthalmopathy was predicted by the model with almost 71% sensitivity and just over 72% specificity, a median of approximately 6.5 months before onset.

Hyperthyroidism patients were newly diagnosed, had a disease duration of under 2 months, and were aged 18 to 65 years. Any patient with an uncontrolled infection, another autoimmune disease, pregnancy or lactation was excluded. Diagnoses were based on clinical symptoms, serum thyroxine and TRAb, thyroid ultrasound and orbital computed tomography. Blood from progressor patients was drawn when they were first diagnosed with hyperthyroidism, before any ophthalmopathy symptoms appeared. PBMCs were separated from about 10 ml of fresh peripheral blood using Ficoll-Paque density gradient centrifugation. Progressor patients were first diagnosed with Graves' hyperthyroidism and then developed ophthalmopathy during follow-up. Total RNA was extracted using Trizol reagent, and RNA quality was assessed on an Agilent 2100 Bioanalyzer. Amplification of TCR beta CDR3 regions was carried out from RNA transcripts. The first round of RT-PCR for the TCR CDR3 was performed with the HTBI primer set and the Qiagen OneStep RT-PCR kit. A second multiplex PCR round built the libraries, followed by size selection and purification. Sequencing of the libraries was done on an Illumina HiSeq2000 using paired-end 100 bp reads. The source study handled its data this way. Raw data were processed with SOAPnuke, discarding reads with adapters, uncalled bases, mean Phred below 15, or no exact constant-primer or identifier match. High-quality paired reads were merged with COPE v1.2.5, and unique nucleotide sequences were defined as clonotypes. MiTCR v1.1 was used to align the clonotypes against IMGT TRBV, TRBD and TRBJ reference segments. Only V-J combinations with frequency above 0.0001, covering about 99% of repertoires, were analysed. A TCS score was defined as the ratio of F50 (clonal expansion) to E x V (chaos), with BLOSUM62-based TCRdist applied between CDR3 peptides within each V-J. Welch's t-statistics and random forest reduced several hundred V-J features to 10 to 15, which were used in a naive Bayes classifier (R e1071). TCRdb's own reprocessing of the public reads used fastp at Q25 and MiXCR and kept productive beta chains. Rows are unified per CDR3 protein, each entry keeping the most common DNA and genes. These V and J calls are TCRdb output, not the study's own analysis. Here the sample has about 400,000 distinct CDR3 sequences; approximately 15% occur a single time. The ten largest clones capture around a quarter of the sample.

Recombination linked TRBV7-8 to TRBJ1-1, with the D gene uncertain. The TCR originated in a woman in her late teens or twenties with Graves' hyperthyroidism that later progressed to Graves' ophthalmopathy. Sequenced material: blood. The CDR3: CASSFGSEAFF. The bases are TGTGCCAGCAGCTTTGGCAGTGAAGCTTTCTTT.